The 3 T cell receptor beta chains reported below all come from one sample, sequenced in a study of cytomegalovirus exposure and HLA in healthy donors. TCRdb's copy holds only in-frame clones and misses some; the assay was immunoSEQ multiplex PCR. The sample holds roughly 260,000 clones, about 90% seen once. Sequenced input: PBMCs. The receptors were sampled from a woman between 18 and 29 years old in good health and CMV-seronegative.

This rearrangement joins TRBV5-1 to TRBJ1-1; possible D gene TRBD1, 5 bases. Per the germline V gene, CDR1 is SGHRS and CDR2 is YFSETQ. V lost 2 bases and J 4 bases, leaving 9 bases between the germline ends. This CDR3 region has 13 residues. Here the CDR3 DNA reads TGCGCCAGCAGCTTATCCGGGGGCACTGAAGCTTTCTTT. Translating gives CASSLSGGTEAFF.

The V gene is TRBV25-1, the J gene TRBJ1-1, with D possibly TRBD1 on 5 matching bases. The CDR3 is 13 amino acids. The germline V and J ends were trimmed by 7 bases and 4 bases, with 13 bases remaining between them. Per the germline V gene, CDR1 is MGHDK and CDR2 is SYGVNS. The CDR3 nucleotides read TGTGCCAGCAACCTAGGGGTGGGCACTGAAGCTTTCTTT. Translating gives CASNLGVGTEAFF.

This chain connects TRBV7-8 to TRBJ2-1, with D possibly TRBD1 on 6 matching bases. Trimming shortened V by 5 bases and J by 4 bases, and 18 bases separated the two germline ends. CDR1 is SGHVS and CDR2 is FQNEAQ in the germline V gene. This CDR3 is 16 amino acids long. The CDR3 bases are TGTGCCAGCAGCGCACGACAGACACAGGGTTACAATGAGCAGTTCTTC. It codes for CASSARQTQGYNEQFF.